A selection of T cell receptor beta chains follows, all from one sample in a study of PD-L1 blockade in urothelial cancer. Repertoires were generated with immunoSEQ multiplex PCR, while TCRdb's copy carries only in-frame clones and drops some. Seen here are around 100,000 clones, approximately 89% observed once, and the top ten hold under 5%. Sequencing used PBMCs, obtained around atezolizumab (anti-PD-L1) treatment. The source of these receptors is a man aged 60-69 years with urothelial cancer. Each CDR3 is given with its conserved first and last residue. Each record gives: clone size, D gene, J gene, V gene, CDR3 protein, CDR3 DNA. A D gene is named only where the DNA matches it firmly. Clone size is given for some rows only: seen once, a few or many times, or a class if the clone is expanded.

>-|TRBD2|TRBJ2-5|TRBV7-2
CASSFGTSGTQYF
TGTGCCAGCAGCTTTGGGACTAGCGGGACCCAGTACTTC
>-|-|TRBJ2-7|TRBV6-5
CASSFDRPSSYEQYF
TGTGCCAGCAGCTTCGACAGGCCCTCCTCCTACGAGCAGTACTTC
>-|-|TRBJ1-1|TRBV7-2
CASSSQGYNTEAFF
TGTGCCAGCAGCTCGCAGGGGTACAACACTGAAGCTTTCTTT
>-|TRBD2|TRBJ2-1|TRBV10-3
CAIRGTSPEQFF
TGTGCCATCAGGGGGACTAGCCCTGAGCAGTTCTTC
>-|TRBD1|TRBJ1-2|TRBV27
CASSLFGAGGTGYTF
TGTGCCAGCAGTTTATTCGGGGCAGGGGGAACTGGCTACACCTTC
>few|TRBD2|TRBJ2-7|TRBV5-1
CASSLALAGSYEQYF
TGCGCCAGCAGCTTGGCACTAGCGGGCTCCTACGAGCAGTACTTC
>once|TRBD1|TRBJ2-2|TRBV6-1
CASSVDRVLTGELFF
TGTGCCAGCAGTGTCGACAGGGTCTTGACCGGGGAGCTGTTTTTT
>-|TRBD1|TRBJ2-3|TRBV7-2
CASSPTGVGDTQYF
TGTGCCAGCAGCCCGACAGGGGTGGGAGATACGCAGTATTTT
>-|TRBD2|TRBJ2-4|TRBV11-1
CASSSLAGGPNIQYF
TGTGCCAGCAGCAGCCTAGCGGGAGGGCCGAACATTCAGTACTTC
>-|TRBD1|TRBJ2-5|TRBV7-2
CASSASVGTEQETQYF
TGTGCCAGCAGCGCTAGTGTCGGGACAGAACAAGAGACCCAGTACTTC
>-|TRBD2|TRBJ2-5|TRBV5-1
CASSLAGGEETQYF
TGCGCCAGCAGCTTGGCCGGGGGGGAGGAGACCCAGTACTTC
>-|TRBD1|TRBJ2-7|TRBV5-4
CASSPGTGTWEQYF
TGTGCCAGCAGCCCGGGGACAGGGACTTGGGAGCAGTACTTC
>-|TRBD1|TRBJ2-1|TRBV5-1
CASSDPGQGANEQFF
TGCGCCAGCAGCGACCCGGGACAGGGGGCGAATGAGCAGTTCTTC
>-|TRBD2|TRBJ2-1|TRBV27
CASSSTSGRTYNEQFF
TGTGCCAGCAGTTCGACTAGCGGGAGAACCTACAATGAGCAGTTCTTC
>-|-|TRBJ2-7|TRBV9
CASSVQGLGEQYF
TGTGCCAGCAGCGTGCAGGGTTTGGGGGAGCAGTACTTC
>-|-|TRBJ2-2|TRBV7-7
CASSRNLQGVGTGELFF
TGTGCCAGCAGCCGAAACCTACAGGGCGTGGGCACCGGGGAGCTGTTTTTT
>-|-|TRBJ1-6|TRBV18
CASSDRDDSPLHF
TGTGCCAGCTCGGACCGGGATGATTCACCCCTCCACTTT
>-|TRBD2|TRBJ2-4|TRBV28
CASRLAGVVAKNIQYF
TGTGCCAGCAGACTAGCGGGAGTGGTAGCCAAAAACATTCAGTACTTC
>-|-|TRBJ2-1|TRBV5-4
CASSSSASYNEQFF
TGTGCCAGCAGTTCTAGCGCCTCCTACAATGAGCAGTTCTTC
>few|-|TRBJ2-3|TRBV10-3
CAISDRGFTDTQYF
TGTGCCATCAGTGACAGAGGGTTCACAGATACGCAGTATTTT
>-|TRBD1|TRBJ2-5|TRBV2
CASSTWDSTQETQYF
TGTGCCAGCAGTACTTGGGACAGCACCCAAGAGACCCAGTACTTC
>-|-|TRBJ2-3|TRBV7-2
CASSLVHIGTDTQYF
TGTGCCAGCAGCTTAGTGCACATTGGCACAGATACGCAGTATTTT
>-|TRBD2|TRBJ2-7|TRBV6-1
CASSEAPSGAYEQYF
TGTGCCAGCAGTGAAGCGCCTAGCGGGGCCTACGAGCAGTACTTC
>-|-|TRBJ2-3|TRBV4-2
CASSQAGGGGTDTQYF
TGTGCCAGCAGCCAAGCAGGCGGGGGCGGCACAGATACGCAGTATTTT
>-|-|TRBJ2-7|TRBV20-1
CSATPGYEQYF
TGCAGTGCCACCCCGGGCTACGAGCAGTACTTC
>-|-|TRBJ2-7|TRBV5-1
CASSLIPLYEQYF
TGCGCCAGCAGCTTGATTCCGCTATACGAGCAGTACTTC
>-|-|TRBJ2-5|TRBV7-7
CASSLVGGPQETQYF
TGTGCTAGCAGCTTAGTCGGGGGGCCGCAAGAGACCCAGTACTTC
>once|-|TRBJ2-3|TRBV6-4
CASRASANTDTQYF
TGTGCCAGCAGGGCTAGCGCCAACACAGATACGCAGTATTTT
>-|TRBD1|TRBJ1-1|TRBV10-1
CASSERAGGTEAFF
TGCGCCAGCAGTGAGAGGGCAGGGGGCACTGAAGCTTTCTTT
>-|TRBD1|TRBJ1-1|TRBV4-3
CASSQPRTGAPNTEAFF
TGCGCCAGCAGCCAACCCCGGACAGGGGCGCCGAACACTGAAGCTTTCTTT
>-|-|TRBJ2-7|TRBV30
CAWSVLGGAGYEQYF
TGTGCCTGGAGTGTACTTGGGGGGGCTGGTTACGAGCAGTACTTC
>-|TRBD1|TRBJ2-3|TRBV5-1
CASSLETGGDTDTQYF
TGCGCCAGCAGCTTGGAGACAGGGGGGGATACAGATACGCAGTATTTT
>-|-|TRBJ2-5|TRBV30
CAWSLLLQETQYF
TGTGCCTGGAGTCTCCTCCTACAAGAGACCCAGTACTTC
>-|TRBD2|TRBJ2-5|TRBV4-2
CASSQVGLVGETQYF
TGTGCCAGCAGCCAAGTAGGACTAGTAGGGGAGACCCAGTACTTC
>-|TRBD2|TRBJ2-3|TRBV6-4
CASSDTSGGADTQYF
TGTGCCAGCAGTGACACTAGCGGGGGGGCAGATACGCAGTATTTT
>once|-|TRBJ1-2|TRBV7-9
CASSLTGEDGYTF
TGTGCCAGCAGCCTGACCGGGGAGGATGGCTACACCTTC
>-|TRBD2|TRBJ2-1|TRBV7-2
CASKESGGASYNEQFF
TGTGCCAGCAAGGAAAGCGGGGGCGCCTCCTACAATGAGCAGTTCTTC
>-|-|TRBJ1-2|TRBV5-8
CASSRGQGGYTF
TGTGCCAGCAGCCGGGGACAAGGAGGCTACACCTTC
>-|TRBD1|TRBJ1-5|TRBV30
CAWSEQGGRNQPQHF
TGTGCCTGGAGTGAACAGGGGGGGCGCAATCAGCCCCAGCATTTT
>-|TRBD1|TRBJ2-7|TRBV5-1
CASSSNRDRHYEQYF
TGCGCCAGCAGCTCAAACCGGGACAGACATTACGAGCAGTACTTC
>-|-|TRBJ2-6|TRBV30
CAWEPQGSGANVLTF
TGTGCCTGGGAGCCACAGGGTTCTGGGGCCAACGTCCTGACTTTC
>-|-|TRBJ1-1|TRBV7-8
CASSPRGGLNTEAFF
TGTGCCAGCAGCCCGAGGGGGGGGCTGAACACTGAAGCTTTCTTT
>-|TRBD1|TRBJ2-5|TRBV25-1
CASVDSGTGLSSQYF
TGTGCCAGCGTGGATTCCGGGACAGGGCTTAGTAGCCAGTACTTC
>-|-|TRBJ2-2|TRBV28
CASRTTGNTGELFF
TGTGCCAGCAGAACTACAGGGAACACCGGGGAGCTGTTTTTT